These 13 T cell receptor beta chains originate from one sample sequenced in a study of T-cell reconstitution after alpha-beta-depleted transplantation in children. For TCRbeta, the library was prepared with unique molecular identifiers. Via MiXCR, TCRdb re-called the PCR reads, giving one row per CDR3 protein. The repertoire holds some 290,000 distinct CDR3 sequences, with over 8% as singletons. The sample was PBMCs from the stem cell graft donor, taken from the stem cell graft. These receptors were obtained from a human donor who donated a stem cell graft to a child with SCID.

The V and J genes are TRBV7-9 and TRBJ1-5; 7 nucleotides align to TRBD1. CDR1 is SEHNR and CDR2 is FQNEAQ in the germline V gene (reference sequence). Unmatched junction bases numbered 5, after V lost 4 bases and J lost 2 bases. The CDR3 length is 15 residues. In nucleotides, the CDR3 is TGTGCCAGCAGCTCACAAGGACAGGGCAATCAGCCCCAGCATTTT. This gives the protein CASSSQGQGNQPQHF. The whole variable domain, filled in from reference TRBV7-9 and TRBJ1-5, reads DTGVSQNPRHKITKRGQNVTFRCDPISEHNRLYWYRQTLGQGPEFLTYFQNEAQLEKSRLLSDRFSAERPKGSFSTLEIQRTEQGDSAMYLCASSSQGQGNQPQHFGDGTRLSIL.

This chain connects TRBV7-9 to TRBJ1-6; no definite D call. This CDR3 comprises 15 residues. Trimming removed 5 bases from V and 0 bases from J, with 8 bases in between. The V gene's germline CDR1 is SEHNR and CDR2 FQNEAQ (reference sequence). The CDR3 nucleotides are TGTGCCAGCAGCGAAACGAGCTCCTATAATTCACCCCTCCACTTT. Protein: CASSETSSYNSPLHF.

The sample holds a few counts of this clonotype. V and J are TRBV7-2 and TRBJ2-6, with D possibly being TRBD1 (6 bases). Per the germline V gene, CDR1 is SGHTA and CDR2 is FQGNSA. Trimming pared 4 bases from V and 6 bases from J, leaving 13 bases between. The CDR3 runs 15 residues. The CDR3 coding sequence is TGTGCCAGCAGCTCCACAGGGATGGTGGCCAACGTCCTGACTTTC. Residues: CASSSTGMVANVLTF. Full variable domain (remainder filled in from reference TRBV7-2 and TRBJ2-6): GAGVSQSPSNKVTEKGKDVELRCDPISGHTALYWYRQSLGQGLEFLIYFQGNSAPDKSGLPSDRFSAERTGGSVSTLTIQRTQQEDSAVYLCASSSTGMVANVLTFGAGSRLTVL.

The table lists this clonotype with a few counts. The chain has TRBV20-1 and TRBJ2-4; D is ambiguous. This CDR3 comprises 14 residues. Germline CDR1 and CDR2: DFQATT and SNEGSKA (reference sequence). Trimming removed 3 bases from V and 8 bases from J, with 17 bases in between. The CDR3 here is CSARGGQPRDIQYF. The CDR3 DNA reads as TGCAGTGCTAGGGGCGGTCAACCTAGGGACATTCAGTACTTC.

This clonotype has only a few counts. The chain carries TRBV7-9 and TRBJ1-1; D is uncertain. The germline gives CDR1 SEHNR, CDR2 FQNEAQ (reference sequence). The CDR3 runs to 13 residues. Trimming pared 5 bases from V and 4 bases from J, leaving 11 bases between. The chain's CDR3 is CASSGGRRTEAFF. The CDR3 DNA reads TGTGCCAGCAGCGGAGGACGCCGCACTGAAGCTTTCTTT.

This clonotype was counted a few times. The V call is TRBV5-1, the J call TRBJ1-1, with 8 bases fitting TRBD1. V lost 4 bases and J lost 5; bases outside the gene matches: 13. The CDR3 runs 16 residues. CDR1 is SGHRS, CDR2 YFSETQ, per germline. CDR3 in amino acids: CASSPTDRAGGTEAFF. The CDR3, as DNA: TGCGCCAGCAGCCCAACGGACAGGGCAGGAGGGACTGAAGCTTTCTTT.

This clonotype was recorded many times. The chain joins TRBV15 to TRBJ2-1; 7 nucleotides match TRBD1. Per germline, CDR1 LNHNV and CDR2 YYDKDF (reference sequence). The CDR3 consists of 16 residues. The V segment lost 0 bases and the J segment 0 bases; nucleotides outside the gene matches: 2. The CDR3 here is CATSRDRTGSYNEQFF. CDR3 DNA: TGTGCCACCAGCAGAGATCGGACAGGCTCCTACAATGAGCAGTTCTTC.

This clonotype was detected only a few times. The chain recombines TRBV5-1 with TRBJ2-3; 12 nucleotides agree with TRBD2. CDR1 is SGHRS, CDR2 YFSETQ, per germline. With V trimmed by 4 bases and J by 3 bases, 3 bases remained unmatched. CDR3 length: 15 residues. The CDR3 bases are TGCGCCAGCAGCCGGACTAGCGGGGTTACAGATACGCAGTATTTT. The encoded protein is CASSRTSGVTDTQYF.

V is TRBV5-1 and J is TRBJ1-2; unclear D gene. Germline CDR1 and CDR2: SGHRS and YFSETQ. There are 13 residues in the CDR3. V lost 4 bases and J 5 bases, leaving 12 bases between the germline ends. Written as DNA, the CDR3 is TGCGCCAGCAGCGTGGACGGTGTATATGGCTACACCTTC. As protein: CASSVDGVYGYTF.

This clonotype was counted at least ten times. V gene TRBV5-1 combines with J gene TRBJ2-3; D may be TRBD2 (5 bases). Germline CDR1 is SGHRS and CDR2 is YFSETQ. V was clipped by 5 bases and J by 4 bases, with 11 bases between them. This CDR3 region has 13 residues. Here the CDR3 reads CASSYPGSDTQYF. The CDR3 DNA sequence: TGCGCCAGCAGTTACCCGGGGTCAGATACGCAGTATTTT.

DNA of the CDR3: TGTGCCAGCAGCCAAGAGGTAGACGGGGGAATTTACAATGAGCAGTTCTTC. This codes for CASSQEVDGGIYNEQFF. The rearrangement uses TRBV3-1 and TRBJ2-1; D possibly corresponds to TRBD2 (6 bases). Germline values: CDR1 LGHDT, CDR2 YNNKEL (reference sequence). Trimming took 0 bases from V and 4 from J, leaving 16 bases between them. There are 17 residues in the CDR3.

This clonotype was recorded a few times. The rearrangement uses TRBV29-1 and TRBJ2-1; no reliable D call. CDR3 length equals 11 residues. Trimming left V 3 bases short and J 9 bases short, with 9 bases between. Germline assignment: CDR1 SQVTM and CDR2 ANQGSEA. The CDR3 is CSVESRPEQFF. CDR3 nucleotides: TGCAGCGTTGAGAGCCGCCCTGAGCAGTTCTTC.

The chain joins TRBV24-1 to TRBJ2-1, with TRBD1 matching over 7 bases. Trimming took 3 bases from V and 5 from J; bases not matched to a gene: 3. The CDR3 extends over 14 amino acids. From germline, CDR1 is KGHDR and CDR2 SFDVKD. The CDR3 region has the DNA TGTGCCACCAGTGATACAGGGGTCGACAATGAGCAGTTCTTC. Translating gives CATSDTGVDNEQFF.